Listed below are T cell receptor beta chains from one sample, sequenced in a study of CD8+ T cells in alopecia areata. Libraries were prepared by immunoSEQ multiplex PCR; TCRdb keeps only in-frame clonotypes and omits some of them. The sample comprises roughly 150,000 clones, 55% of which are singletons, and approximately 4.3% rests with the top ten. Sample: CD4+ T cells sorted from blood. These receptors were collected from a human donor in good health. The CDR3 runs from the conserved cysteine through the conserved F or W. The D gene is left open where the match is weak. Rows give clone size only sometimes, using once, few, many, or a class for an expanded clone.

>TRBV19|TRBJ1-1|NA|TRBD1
TGTGCCAGTAGGACCCGGGACAGGGGGGCGACTGAAGCTTTCTTT
CASRTRDRGATEAFF
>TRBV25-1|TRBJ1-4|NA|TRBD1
TGTGCCAGCAGTGACCGGGGACAGGGTGTAACTAATGAAAAACTGTTTTTT
CASSDRGQGVTNEKLFF
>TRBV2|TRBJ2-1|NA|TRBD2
TGTGCCAGCCGAGATGGACTAGCGGGAGTTCTATCGCAGTTCTTC
CASRDGLAGVLSQFF
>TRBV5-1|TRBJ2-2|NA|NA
TGCGCCAGCAGCGAAACGAACACCGGGGAGCTGTTTTTT
CASSETNTGELFF
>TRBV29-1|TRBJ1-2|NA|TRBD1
TGCAGCGTTGAACAGGGGGCAATCTATGGCTACACCTTC
CSVEQGAIYGYTF
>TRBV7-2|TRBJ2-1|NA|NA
TGTGCCAGCAGGGCTGGGGGACGCAGCTCCTACAATGAGCAGTTCTTC
CASRAGGRSSYNEQFF
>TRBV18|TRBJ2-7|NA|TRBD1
TGTGCCAGCTCACCGGACAGGGTCAACGAGCAGTACTTC
CASSPDRVNEQYF
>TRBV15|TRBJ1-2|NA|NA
TGTGCCACCAGCAGAGATTTGGCTTTTGGCTACACCTTC
CATSRDLAFGYTF
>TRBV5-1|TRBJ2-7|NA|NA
TGCGCCAGCAGCTTTCCTCACAGGGACGAGCAGTACTTC
CASSFPHRDEQYF
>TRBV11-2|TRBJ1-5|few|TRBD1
TGTGCCAGCAGCGCCACAGGGGGAGGTCAGCCCCAGCATTTT
CASSATGGGQPQHF
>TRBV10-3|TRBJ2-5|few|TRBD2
TGTGCTGCCGCGGCGGGAGAAGAGACCCAGTACTTC
CAAAAGEETQYF
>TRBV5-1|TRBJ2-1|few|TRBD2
TGCGCCAGCAGCATAGGACTAGCCAATGAGCAGTTCTTC
CASSIGLANEQFF
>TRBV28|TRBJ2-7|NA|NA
TGTGCCAGCACTACTCGGTACGAGCAGTACTTC
CASTTRYEQYF
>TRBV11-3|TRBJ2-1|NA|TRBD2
TGTGCCAGCAGCTTAGGCACTAGCGGGAGCGATGAGCAGTTCTTC
CASSLGTSGSDEQFF
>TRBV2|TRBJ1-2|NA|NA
TGTGCCAGCAGCCCCCGGAACTATGGCTACACCTTC
CASSPRNYGYTF
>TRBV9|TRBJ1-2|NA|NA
TGTGCCAGCAGCGCAGCCGGGGACGGACGGAATGGCTACACCTTC
CASSAAGDGRNGYTF
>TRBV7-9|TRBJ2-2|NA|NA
TGTGCCAGCAGCCCTTGGGCAGCTACACCGTCAGGGGAGCTGTTTTTT
CASSPWAATPSGELFF
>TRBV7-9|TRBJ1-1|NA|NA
TGTGCCAGCAGCTTAGCGCCGTTGAACACTGAAGCTTTCTTT
CASSLAPLNTEAFF
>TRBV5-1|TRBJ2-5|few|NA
TGCGCCAGCAGCTTGTCTTTCGGGGCGGAGGAGACCCAGTACTTC
CASSLSFGAEETQYF
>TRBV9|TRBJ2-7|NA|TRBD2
TGTGCCAGCAGCGTAGGGACTAGCGGCATCTACGAGCAGTACTTC
CASSVGTSGIYEQYF
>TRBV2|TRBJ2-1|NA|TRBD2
TGTGCCAGCACGGGGACTAGTCGTAATGAGCAGTTCTTC
CASTGTSRNEQFF
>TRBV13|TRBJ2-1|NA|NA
TGTGCCAGCAGCCTTCGGTGGGGGTACAATGAGCAGTTCTTC
CASSLRWGYNEQFF
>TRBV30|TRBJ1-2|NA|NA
TGTGCCTGGAGTGTATCCTGGGGGCGCGGGCGTGGCTACACCTTC
CAWSVSWGRGRGYTF
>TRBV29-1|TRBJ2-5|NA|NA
TGCAGCGGTTCGGGGGGCGCGGTAGAGACCCAGTACTTC
CSGSGGAVETQYF
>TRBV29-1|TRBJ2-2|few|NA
TGCAGCGTCGCCTCCGGGGGAACCGGGGAGCTGTTTTTT
CSVASGGTGELFF
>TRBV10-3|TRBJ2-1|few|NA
TGTGCCATCCGTGAGGGGTTGACCTACAATGAGCAGTTCTTC
CAIREGLTYNEQFF
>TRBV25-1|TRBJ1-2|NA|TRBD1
TGTGCCAGCAGTCCTAGGACAGGATCCGGCTACACCTTC
CASSPRTGSGYTF
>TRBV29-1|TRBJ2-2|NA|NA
TGCAGCGTGGCAAGCCTAACGAACACCGGGGAGCTGTTTTTT
CSVASLTNTGELFF
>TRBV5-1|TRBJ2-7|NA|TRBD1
TGCGCCAGCAGCTTTGGGACAGGAGTCTACGAGCAGTACTTC
CASSFGTGVYEQYF
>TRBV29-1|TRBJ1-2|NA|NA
TGCAGCGTTGAAGCTGGCAGGTCAGCTTCCTATGGCTACACCTTC
CSVEAGRSASYGYTF
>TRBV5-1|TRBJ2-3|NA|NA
TGCGCCAGCAGCTTGTACATCGGGGGCACAGATACGCAGTATTTT
CASSLYIGGTDTQYF
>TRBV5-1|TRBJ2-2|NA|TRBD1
TGCGCCAGCAGTGGACAGGGGGCGCAGACCGGGGAGCTGTTTTTT
CASSGQGAQTGELFF
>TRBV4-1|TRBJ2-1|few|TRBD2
TGCGCCAGCGGGGGCGGGAGGGAAGCCTACAATGAGCAGTTCTTC
CASGGGREAYNEQFF
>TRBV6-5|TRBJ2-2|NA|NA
TGTGCCAGCAGTCCTACATACACCGGGGAGCTGTTTTTT
CASSPTYTGELFF
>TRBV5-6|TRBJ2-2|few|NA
TGTGCCAGCAGCTTGCTCCTAGGACAGTCACCGAACACCGGGGAGCTGTTTTTT
CASSLLLGQSPNTGELFF
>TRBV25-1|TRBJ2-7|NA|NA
TGTGCCAGCAGTACGGTTTACGAGCAGTACTTC
CASSTVYEQYF
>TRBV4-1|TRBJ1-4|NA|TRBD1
TGCGCCAGCAGCCAACCCGGGACAGTTGAATTTGAAAAACTGTTTTTT
CASSQPGTVEFEKLFF
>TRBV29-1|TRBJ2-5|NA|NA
TGCAGCGTTGAGTCGGGGGCAACTGGAGAGACCCAGTACTTC
CSVESGATGETQYF
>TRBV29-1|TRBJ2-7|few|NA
TGCAGCGTTGTGATCCAGGGGAGGTCCTACGAGCAGTACTTC
CSVVIQGRSYEQYF
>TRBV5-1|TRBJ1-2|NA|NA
TGCGCCAGTAGCAGCGAACCCGTCGTCTATGGCTACACCTTC
CASSSEPVVYGYTF
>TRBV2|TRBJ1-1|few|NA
TGTGCCAGCAGTGAAGAAGGGATAGAGAACACTGAAGCTTTCTTT
CASSEEGIENTEAFF